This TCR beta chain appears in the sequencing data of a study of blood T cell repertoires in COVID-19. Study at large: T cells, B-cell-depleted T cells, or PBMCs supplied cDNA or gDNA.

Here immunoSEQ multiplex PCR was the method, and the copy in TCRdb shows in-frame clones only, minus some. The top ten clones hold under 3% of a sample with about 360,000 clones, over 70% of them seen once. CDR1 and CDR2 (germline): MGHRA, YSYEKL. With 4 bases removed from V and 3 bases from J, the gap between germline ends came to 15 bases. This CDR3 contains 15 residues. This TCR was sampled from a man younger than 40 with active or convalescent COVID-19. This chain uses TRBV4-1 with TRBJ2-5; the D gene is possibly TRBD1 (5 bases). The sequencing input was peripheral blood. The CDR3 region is CASSLDKGYEETQYF. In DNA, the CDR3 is TGCGCCAGCAGCCTCGATAAGGGGTATGAAGAGACCCAGTACTTC.